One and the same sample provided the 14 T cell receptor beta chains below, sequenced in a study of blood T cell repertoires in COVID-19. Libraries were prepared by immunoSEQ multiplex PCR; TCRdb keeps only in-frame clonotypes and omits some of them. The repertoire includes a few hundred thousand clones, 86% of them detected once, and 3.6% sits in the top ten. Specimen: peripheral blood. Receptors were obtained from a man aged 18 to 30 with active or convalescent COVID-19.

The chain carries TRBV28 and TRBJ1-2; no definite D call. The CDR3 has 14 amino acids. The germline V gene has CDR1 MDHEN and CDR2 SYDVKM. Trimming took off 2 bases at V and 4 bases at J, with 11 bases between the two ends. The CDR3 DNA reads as TGTGCCAGCAGTTTACAGGCGACCCCCTATGGCTACACCTTC. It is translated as CASSLQATPYGYTF.

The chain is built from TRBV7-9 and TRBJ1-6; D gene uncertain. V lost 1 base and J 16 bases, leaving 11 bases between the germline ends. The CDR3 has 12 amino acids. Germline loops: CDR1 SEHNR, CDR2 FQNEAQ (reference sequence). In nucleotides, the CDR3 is TGTGCCAGCAGCTTAGAACGGACTCGTCTCCACTTT. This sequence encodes CASSLERTRLHF. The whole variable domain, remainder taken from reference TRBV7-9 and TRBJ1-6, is DTGVSQNPRHKITKRGQNVTFRCDPISEHNRLYWYRQTLGQGPEFLTYFQNEAQLEKSRLLSDRFSAERPKGSFSTLEIQRTEQGDSAMYLCASSLERTRLHFGNGTRLTVT.

The chain's CDR3 is CASSHTPGQGSYEQYF. The CDR3 DNA follows: TGTGCCAGCAGCCATACGCCGGGACAGGGCTCCTACGAGCAGTACTTC. V usage is TRBV3-1 (or the pseudogene TRBV3-2) and J usage is TRBJ2-7; 9 nucleotides align to TRBD1. Germline-derived CDR1 and CDR2 are LGHDT and YNNKEL (reference sequence). The CDR3 extends over 16 amino acids. The trim removed 3 bases at V and 0 bases at J, leaving 6 bases unmatched.

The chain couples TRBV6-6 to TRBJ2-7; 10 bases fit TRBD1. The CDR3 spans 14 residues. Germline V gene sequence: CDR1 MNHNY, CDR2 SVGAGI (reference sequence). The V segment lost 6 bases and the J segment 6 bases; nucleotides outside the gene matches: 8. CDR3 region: CASRKGQGPLEQYF. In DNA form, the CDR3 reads TGTGCCAGCAGGAAGGGACAGGGGCCCCTCGAGCAGTACTTC.

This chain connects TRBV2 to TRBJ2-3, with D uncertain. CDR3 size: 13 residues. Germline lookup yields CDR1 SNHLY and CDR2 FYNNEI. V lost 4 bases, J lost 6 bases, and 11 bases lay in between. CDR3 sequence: CASSVTFTDTQYF. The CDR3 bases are TGTGCCAGCAGTGTAACATTCACGGATACGCAGTATTTT.

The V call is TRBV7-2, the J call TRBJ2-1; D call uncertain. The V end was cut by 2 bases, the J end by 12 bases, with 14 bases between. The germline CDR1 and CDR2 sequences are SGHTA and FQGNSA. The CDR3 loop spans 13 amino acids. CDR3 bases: TGTGCCAGCAGCTTACACTCGGAGACCGGGCAGTTCTTC. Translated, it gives CASSLHSETGQFF.

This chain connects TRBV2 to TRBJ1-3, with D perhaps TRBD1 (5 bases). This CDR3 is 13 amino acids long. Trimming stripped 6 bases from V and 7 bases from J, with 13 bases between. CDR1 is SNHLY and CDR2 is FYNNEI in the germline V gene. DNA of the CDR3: TGTGCCAGCAGAAGGGGAGGGGCGAACACCATATATTTT. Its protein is CASRRGGANTIYF.

The CDR3 sequence is CSVVTASYEQYF. CDR3 DNA: TGCAGCGTTGTAACAGCTTCCTACGAGCAGTACTTC. V is TRBV29-1 and J is TRBJ2-7; the D is unclear. The ends were cut back, 4 bases at V and 1 base at J, with 8 bases in the middle. The length of the CDR3 is 12 residues. Germline-derived CDR1 and CDR2 are SQVTM and ANQGSEA.

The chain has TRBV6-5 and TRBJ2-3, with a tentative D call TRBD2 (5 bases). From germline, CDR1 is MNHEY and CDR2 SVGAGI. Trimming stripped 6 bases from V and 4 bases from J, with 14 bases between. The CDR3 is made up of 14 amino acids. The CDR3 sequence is CASRQTLSADTQYF. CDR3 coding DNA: TGTGCCAGCAGGCAGACCCTTAGCGCAGATACGCAGTATTTT.

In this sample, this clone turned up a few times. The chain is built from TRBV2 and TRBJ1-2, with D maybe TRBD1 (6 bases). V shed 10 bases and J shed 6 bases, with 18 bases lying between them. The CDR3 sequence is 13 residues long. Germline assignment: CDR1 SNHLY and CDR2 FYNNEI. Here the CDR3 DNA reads TGTGCCACGCACAGGGAGATTGGCGATGGCTACACCTTC. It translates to CATHREIGDGYTF.

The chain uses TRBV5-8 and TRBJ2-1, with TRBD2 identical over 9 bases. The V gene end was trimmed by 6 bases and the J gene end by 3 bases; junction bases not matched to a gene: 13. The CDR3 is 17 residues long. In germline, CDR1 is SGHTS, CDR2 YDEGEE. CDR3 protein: CASNSGASGAIYNEQFF. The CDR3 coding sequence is TGTGCCAGCAACTCGGGGGCTAGCGGGGCAATCTACAATGAGCAGTTCTTC.

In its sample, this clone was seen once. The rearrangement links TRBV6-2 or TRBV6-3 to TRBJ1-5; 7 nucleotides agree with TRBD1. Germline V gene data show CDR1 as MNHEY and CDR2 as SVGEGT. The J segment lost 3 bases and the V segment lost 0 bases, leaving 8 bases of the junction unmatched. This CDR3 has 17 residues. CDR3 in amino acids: CASSYSIAGQYNQPQHF. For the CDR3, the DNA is TGTGCCAGCAGTTACTCGATTGCGGGACAGTACAATCAGCCCCAGCATTTT.

CDR3 nucleotides: TGTGCCAGCAGCTTATCCGGGACAGCCACCGGGGAGCTGTTTTTT. Protein product: CASSLSGTATGELFF. J is TRBJ2-2 and V is TRBV7-3, with 7 bases that match TRBD1. The germline V gene has CDR1 SGHTA and CDR2 FQGTGA. This CDR3 region has 15 residues. The J segment lost 4 bases and the V segment lost 2 bases, leaving 4 bases of the junction unmatched.

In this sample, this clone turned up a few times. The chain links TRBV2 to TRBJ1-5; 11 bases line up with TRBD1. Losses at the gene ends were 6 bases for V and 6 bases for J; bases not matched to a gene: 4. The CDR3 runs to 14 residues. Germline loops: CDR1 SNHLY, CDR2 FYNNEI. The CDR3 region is CASRGDRGFQPQHF. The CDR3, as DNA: TGTGCCAGCAGGGGGGACAGGGGGTTTCAGCCCCAGCATTTT.